This T cell receptor beta chain was recovered during a study of CD8 T cells in ankylosing spondylitis. This clonotype was seen more than once but under ten times. Antigen specificity is unknown. Quantitative 5'-RACE with molecular barcodes produced the TCR beta libraries. In TCRdb, the 5' RACE reads were re-called with MiXCR into one record per CDR3 protein. The sample carries roughly 700,000 distinct CDR3 sequences, roughly 19% recorded once. Regarding the study as a whole: Blood from ankylosing spondylitis patients appeared to carry a characteristic roughly 8-variant TCR beta motif. Matched ankylosing spondylitis synovial fluid reportedly contained a significantly enriched population of disease-linked clones. Researchers report that disease-linked clones proved CD8+ and relatively rare in peripheral blood.

The J segment lost 9 bases and the V segment lost 1 base, leaving 8 bases of the junction unmatched. CDR3 size: 14 residues. Germline V gene lookup returns CDR1 DFQATT and CDR2 SNEGSKA (reference sequence). This chain joins TRBV20-1 and TRBJ2-1; 8 nucleotides match TRBD2. The TCR sequence derives from a male donor with ankylosing spondylitis. The sequencing input was blood, either unsorted or a sorted T cell fraction (not recorded which). CDR3 DNA: TGCAGTGCTAGAGCATTAGCGGGGCTGGGTGAGCAGTTCTTC. Protein product: CSARALAGLGEQFF.